This TCR beta chain came from a study of PD-1 blockade in mismatch repair-deficient tumors. The overall study: Patients had 12 mismatch repair-deficient cancer types, all previously treated and progressing.

Profiled with immunoSEQ multiplex PCR; TCRdb holds only in-frame clones, not every one. The data show some 130,000 clones, 88% seen once. CDR1 and CDR2 from the germline V gene are WSHSY and SAAADI. The CDR3 consists of 16 residues. V was pared by 4 bases and J by 0 bases, with 16 bases between. Details on this clone: Its target is not known.

Study-wide results and caveats: After pembrolizumab, tumor-resident clones rose rapidly, then generally contracted before radiologic responses.

PCR or immunohistochemistry showed mismatch repair deficiency in every enrolled patient. A few pembrolizumab responders had their TCRs sequenced. The source of this sequence is an adult with mismatch repair-deficient cancer. The V and J genes are TRBV10-2 and TRBJ2-7; TRBD2 might be the D (6 bases). The specimen comprised peripheral blood, sampled roughly 70 weeks after starting pembrolizumab. CDR3 DNA sequence: TGCGCCAGCAGTGGTACCGGGACTCTTAGCTCCTACGAGCAGTACTTC. Translated, it gives CASSGTGTLSSYEQYF.